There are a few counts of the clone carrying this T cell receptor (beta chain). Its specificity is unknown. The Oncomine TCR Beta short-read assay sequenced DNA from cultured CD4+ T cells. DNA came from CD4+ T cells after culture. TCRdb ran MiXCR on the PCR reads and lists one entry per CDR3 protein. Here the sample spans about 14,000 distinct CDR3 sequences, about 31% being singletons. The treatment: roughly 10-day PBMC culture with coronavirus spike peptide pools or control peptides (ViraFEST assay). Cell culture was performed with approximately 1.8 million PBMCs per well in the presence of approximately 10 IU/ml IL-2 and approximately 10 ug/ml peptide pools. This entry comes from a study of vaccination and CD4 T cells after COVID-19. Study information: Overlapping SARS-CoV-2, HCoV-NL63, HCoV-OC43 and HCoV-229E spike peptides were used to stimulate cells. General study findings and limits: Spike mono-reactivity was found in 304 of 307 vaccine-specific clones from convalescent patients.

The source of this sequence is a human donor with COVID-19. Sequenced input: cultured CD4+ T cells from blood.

The CDR3, as DNA: TGCAGTGCTAGTGGGACAGCTGGAAACACCATATATTTT. Its translation: CSASGTAGNTIYF. The rearrangement links TRBV20-1 to TRBJ1-3; 7 bases are shared with TRBD1. The CDR3 has 13 amino acids. After removal of 3 bases from V and 2 bases from J, the junction contained 1 base not matched to a gene. The germline V gene has CDR1 DFQATT and CDR2 SNEGSKA (reference sequence).